Listed below are T cell receptor beta chains from one sample, sequenced in a study of cytomegalovirus exposure and HLA in healthy donors. Assay: immunoSEQ multiplex PCR; the TCRdb copy retains only in-frame clones and omits some. The repertoire holds 45,000 to 70,000 clones, with more than 80% as singletons. Sequencing input: PBMCs. These receptors came from a woman aged 18-35 years in good health and CMV-seronegative. CDR3s include the opening cysteine and the closing phenylalanine or tryptophan. Each record gives: J gene, D gene, clone size, V gene, CDR3 protein, CDR3 DNA. The D gene is left open where the match is weak. Not all rows give a size; the values are once, few, many and, for expanded clones, a class.

TRBJ2-1 | NA | NA | TRBV7-9 | CASSPTSWDRRGYNEQFF | TGTGCCAGCAGCCCAACATCCTGGGATCGGAGGGGCTACAATGAGCAGTTCTTC
TRBJ2-7 | NA | NA | TRBV5-1 | CASSPDSSYEQYF | TGCGCCAGCAGTCCGGACAGTTCCTACGAGCAGTACTTC
TRBJ2-1 | NA | NA | TRBV29-1 | CSVNSGGYYNEQFF | TGCAGTGTGAATTCCGGCGGATACTACAATGAGCAGTTCTTC
TRBJ2-5 | TRBD1 | NA | TRBV7-8 | CASSSTGLMETQYF | TGTGCCAGCAGCTCGACAGGGTTGATGGAGACCCAGTACTTC
TRBJ2-7 | TRBD1 | NA | TRBV6-6 | CASGPIQGAVEQYF | TGTGCCAGCGGCCCGATTCAGGGGGCGGTCGAGCAGTACTTC
TRBJ2-7 | TRBD1 | few | TRBV5-6 | CASSLYTGASYEQYF | TGTGCCAGCAGCTTGTATACAGGGGCCTCCTACGAGCAGTACTTC
TRBJ2-5 | NA | once | TRBV6-5 | CASSSLTGQETQYF | TGTGCCAGCAGTTCCCTTACGGGACAAGAGACCCAGTACTTC
TRBJ2-1 | TRBD2 | NA | TRBV4-3 | CASSQDSGSPNEQFF | TGCGCCAGCAGCCAAGATAGCGGGAGTCCCAATGAGCAGTTCTTC
TRBJ1-2 | TRBD1 | NA | TRBV9 | CASSVARTGGKNGYTF | TGTGCCAGCAGCGTAGCCCGGACAGGTGGAAAAAATGGCTACACCTTC
TRBJ1-2 | NA | NA | TRBV6-1 | CASSAYRERGYGYTF | TGTGCCAGCAGTGCCTACAGGGAGAGGGGCTATGGCTACACCTTC
TRBJ1-1 | NA | once | TRBV5-1 | CASSSRGAQNTEAFF | TGCGCCAGCAGCTCACGGGGTGCACAAAACACTGAAGCTTTCTTT
TRBJ2-1 | NA | NA | TRBV9 | CASSVRTAYNEQFF | TGTGCCAGCAGCGTTCGGACAGCCTACAATGAGCAGTTCTTC
TRBJ2-6 | NA | NA | TRBV23-1 | CASTQQSRANVLTF | TGCGCCAGCACGCAACAAAGTCGGGCCAACGTCCTGACTTTC
TRBJ2-5 | TRBD2 | NA | TRBV9 | CASTPGGWSETQYF | TGTGCCAGCACCCCGGGAGGGTGGAGTGAGACCCAGTACTTC
TRBJ2-2 | NA | NA | TRBV5-1 | CASSFGGTGELFF | TGCGCCAGCAGCTTTGGCGGGACCGGGGAGCTGTTTTTT
TRBJ1-1 | NA | NA | TRBV19 | CASSPQLQGSEAFF | TGTGCCAGTAGTCCTCAACTCCAGGGGTCTGAAGCTTTCTTT
TRBJ2-2 | TRBD1 | NA | TRBV12-5 | CASGLGRDRENTGELFF | TGTGCTAGTGGTTTGGGCCGGGACAGGGAGAACACCGGGGAGCTGTTTTTT
TRBJ1-1 | NA | once | TRBV14 | CASSQGENTEAFF | TGTGCCAGCAGCCAAGGAGAGAACACTGAAGCTTTCTTT
TRBJ2-1 | TRBD2 | NA | TRBV7-7 | CASSLGLADHNEQFF | TGTGCCAGCAGCTTAGGCCTAGCGGACCACAATGAGCAGTTCTTC
TRBJ2-5 | NA | NA | TRBV6-1 | CASSDNPAGEETQYF | TGTGCCAGCAGTGATAACCCCGCCGGGGAAGAGACCCAGTACTTC
TRBJ1-1 | TRBD1 | NA | TRBV29-1 | CSAGQGNTEAFF | TGCAGCGCCGGACAGGGGAACACTGAAGCTTTCTTT